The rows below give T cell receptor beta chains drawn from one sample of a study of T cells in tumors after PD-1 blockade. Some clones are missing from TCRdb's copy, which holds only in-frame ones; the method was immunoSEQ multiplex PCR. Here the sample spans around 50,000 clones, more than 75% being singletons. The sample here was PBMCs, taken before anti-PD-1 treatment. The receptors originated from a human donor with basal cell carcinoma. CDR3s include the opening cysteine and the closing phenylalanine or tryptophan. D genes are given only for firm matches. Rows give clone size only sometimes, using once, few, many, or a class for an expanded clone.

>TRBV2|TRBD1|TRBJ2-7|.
CASRDRGLGSYEQYF
TGTGCCAGCAGGGACAGGGGGCTCGGCTCCTACGAGCAGTACTTC
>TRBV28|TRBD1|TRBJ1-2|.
CASSKGQANYGYTF
TGTGCCAGCAGTAAGGGACAGGCTAACTATGGCTACACCTTC
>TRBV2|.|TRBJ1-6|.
CASSDQGSSYNSPLHF
TGTGCCAGCAGTGACCAGGGGAGCTCCTATAATTCACCCCTCCACTTT
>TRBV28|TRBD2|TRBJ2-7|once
CASSLVLLLAGGTYEQYF
TGTGCCAGCAGTTTAGTCCTCCTACTAGCGGGGGGAACCTACGAGCAGTACTTC
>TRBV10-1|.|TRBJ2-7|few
CASSVPPASGSLYEQYF
TGCGCCAGCAGTGTTCCCCCGGCAAGCGGATCCTTATACGAGCAGTACTTC
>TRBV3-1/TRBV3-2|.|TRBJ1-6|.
CASSQGGVPYNSPLHF
TGTGCCAGCAGCCAAGGGGGTGTGCCCTATAATTCACCCCTCCACTTT
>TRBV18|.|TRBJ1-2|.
CASSPGAHGYTF
TGTGCCAGCTCACCGGGGGCCCATGGCTACACCTTC
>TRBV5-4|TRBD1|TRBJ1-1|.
CASSYRDRGRMGTEAFF
TGTGCCAGCAGCTACCGGGACAGAGGGAGGATGGGCACTGAAGCTTTCTTT
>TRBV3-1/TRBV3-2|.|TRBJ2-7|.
CASSQAVGSSYEQYF
TGTGCCAGCAGCCAAGCGGTCGGGAGCTCCTACGAGCAGTACTTC
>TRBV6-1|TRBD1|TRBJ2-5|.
CASSGHGTGMGETQYF
TGTGCCAGCAGTGGACACGGGACAGGGATGGGAGAGACCCAGTACTTC
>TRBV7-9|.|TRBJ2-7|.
CASSFQGSQRQYF
TGTGCCAGCAGCTTCCAGGGATCCCAACGGCAGTACTTC
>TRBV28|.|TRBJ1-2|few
CASSLIDWGAGYTF
TGTGCCAGCAGTTTAATCGACTGGGGGGCTGGCTACACCTTC
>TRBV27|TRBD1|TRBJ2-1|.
CASSSPRQGYNEQFF
TGTGCCAGCAGTTCCCCGAGACAGGGATACAATGAGCAGTTCTTC
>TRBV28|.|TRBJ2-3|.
CASSTRSASTDTQYF
TGTGCCAGCAGCACCCGGTCCGCTAGCACAGATACGCAGTATTTT
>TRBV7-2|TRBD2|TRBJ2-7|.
CASSYRTSLAGGLNYEQYF
TGTGCCAGCAGCTATCGCACCTCGCTAGCGGGAGGCCTCAACTACGAGCAGTACTTC
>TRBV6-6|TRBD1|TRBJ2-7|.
CASRRQGASEQYF
TGTGCCAGCAGACGACAGGGGGCGAGCGAGCAGTACTTC
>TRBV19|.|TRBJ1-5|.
CATRDQISQPQHF
TGTGCCACCCGGGACCAAATCTCTCAGCCCCAGCATTTT
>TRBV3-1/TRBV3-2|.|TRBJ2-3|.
CASSPERGLLTDTQYF
TGTGCCAGCAGCCCCGAAAGGGGCCTATTAACAGATACGCAGTATTTT
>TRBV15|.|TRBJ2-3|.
CATSRDKGIGTDTQYF
TGTGCCACCAGCAGAGATAAAGGGATTGGTACAGATACGCAGTATTTT
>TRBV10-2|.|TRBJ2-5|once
CASSDPRGGETQYF
TGCGCCAGCAGTGACCCGAGGGGGGGCGAGACCCAGTACTTC
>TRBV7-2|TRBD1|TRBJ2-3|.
CASSFGDRGRADTQYF
TGTGCCAGCAGCTTCGGGGACAGGGGGCGAGCAGATACGCAGTATTTT
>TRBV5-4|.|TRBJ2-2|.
CASSLGGGVGTGELFF
TGTGCCAGCAGCCTGGGAGGAGGGGTGGGCACCGGGGAGCTGTTTTTT
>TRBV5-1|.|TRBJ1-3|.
CASSLDGSSGNTIYF
TGCGCCAGCAGCTTGGATGGCAGCTCTGGAAACACCATATATTTT
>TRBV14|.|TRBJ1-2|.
CASSRDDRFGYTF
TGTGCCAGCAGTCGGGATGACAGGTTCGGCTACACCTTC